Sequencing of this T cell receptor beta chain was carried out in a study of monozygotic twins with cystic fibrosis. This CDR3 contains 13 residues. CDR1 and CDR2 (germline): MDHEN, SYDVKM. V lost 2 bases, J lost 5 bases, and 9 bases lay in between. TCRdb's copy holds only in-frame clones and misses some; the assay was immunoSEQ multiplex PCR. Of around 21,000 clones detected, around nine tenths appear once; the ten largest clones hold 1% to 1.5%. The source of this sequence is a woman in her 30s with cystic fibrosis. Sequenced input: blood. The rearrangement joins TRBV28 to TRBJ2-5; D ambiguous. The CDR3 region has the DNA TGTGCCAGCAGTTTAATAGTTCTGGAGACCCAGTACTTC. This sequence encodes CASSLIVLETQYF.